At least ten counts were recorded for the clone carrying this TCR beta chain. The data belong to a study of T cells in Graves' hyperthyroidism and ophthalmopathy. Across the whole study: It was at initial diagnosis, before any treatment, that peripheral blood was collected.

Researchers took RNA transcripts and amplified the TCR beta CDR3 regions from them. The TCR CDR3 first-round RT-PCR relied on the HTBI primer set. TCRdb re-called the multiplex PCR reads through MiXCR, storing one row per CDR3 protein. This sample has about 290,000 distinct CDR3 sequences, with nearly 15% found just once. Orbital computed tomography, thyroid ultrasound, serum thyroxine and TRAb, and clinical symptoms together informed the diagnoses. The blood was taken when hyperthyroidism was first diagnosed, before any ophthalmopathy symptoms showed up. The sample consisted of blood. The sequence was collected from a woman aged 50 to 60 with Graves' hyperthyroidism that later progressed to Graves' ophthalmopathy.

In DNA, the CDR3 is TGTGCCAGCAGTCTCTGGACGGTGAACACTGAAGCTTTCTTT. Translation: CASSLWTVNTEAFF. The chain links TRBV28 to TRBJ1-1; no firm D call. This CDR3 has 14 amino acids. Trimming took off 5 bases at V and 0 bases at J, with 10 bases between the two ends. Germline CDR1 reads MDHEN; CDR2 reads SYDVKM.